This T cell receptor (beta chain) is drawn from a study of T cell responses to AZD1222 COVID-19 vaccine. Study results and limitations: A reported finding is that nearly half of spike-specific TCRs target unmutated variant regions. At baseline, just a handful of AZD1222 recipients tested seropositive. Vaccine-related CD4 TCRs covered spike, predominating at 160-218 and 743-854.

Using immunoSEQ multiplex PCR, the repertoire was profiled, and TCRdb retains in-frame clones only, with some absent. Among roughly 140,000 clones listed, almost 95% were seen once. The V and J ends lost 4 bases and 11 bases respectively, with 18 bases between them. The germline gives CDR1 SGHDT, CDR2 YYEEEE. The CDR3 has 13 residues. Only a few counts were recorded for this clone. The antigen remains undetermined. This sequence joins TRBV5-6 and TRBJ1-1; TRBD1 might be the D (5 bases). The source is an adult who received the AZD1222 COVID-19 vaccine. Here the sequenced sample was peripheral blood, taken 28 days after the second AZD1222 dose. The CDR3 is CASSVGTDSWAFF. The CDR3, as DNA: TGTGCCAGCAGCGTAGGGACGGATAGCTGGGCTTTCTTT.